A selection of T cell receptor beta chains follows, all from one sample in a study of blood T cell repertoires in COVID-19. Assay: immunoSEQ multiplex PCR; the TCRdb copy retains only in-frame clones and omits some. This sample yields 60,000 to 70,000 clones, of which approximately 88% are seen a single time; around 9.5% belongs to the top ten. The sequenced material came from peripheral blood. Every receptor here comes from a man in his fifties or sixties with active COVID-19. Each CDR3 is given with its conserved first and last residue. The D gene is left open where the match is weak. Clone size, where shown, is once, few, many, or a class for clones that have expanded.

V gene	D gene	clone size	J gene	CDR3 DNA	CDR3 protein
TRBV5-1	TRBD2	-	TRBJ2-7	TGCGCCAGCAGCTCTTGGACTAGCGGGATGGACGAGCAGTACTTC	CASSSWTSGMDEQYF
TRBV5-4	-	-	TRBJ2-3	TGTGCCAGCCGATCGGCGGATGGCACAGATACGCAGTATTTT	CASRSADGTDTQYF
TRBV6-1	-	-	TRBJ1-2	TGTGCCAGCAGTGAAGCCGCGGGGGCGCGGGGCTACACCTTC	CASSEAAGARGYTF
TRBV13	-	-	TRBJ1-2	TGTGCCAGCAGCGTGTGGGTGGGTGCCCGGGGCTATGGCTACACCTTC	CASSVWVGARGYGYTF
TRBV27	-	-	TRBJ2-7	TGTGCCAGTGGACTTTCCTACGAGCAGTACTTC	CASGLSYEQYF
TRBV18	-	-	TRBJ1-5	TGTGCCAGCTCACCAACCGGGTACCTCAATCAGCCCCAGCATTTT	CASSPTGYLNQPQHF
TRBV3-1/TRBV3-2	-	-	TRBJ1-2	TGTGCCAGCAGCCAAGAGGGCAGGCTTTATGGCTACACCTTC	CASSQEGRLYGYTF
TRBV9	-	-	TRBJ2-7	TGTGCCAGCAGCGTAGCTACAGGGTACTCCTACGAGCAGTACTTC	CASSVATGYSYEQYF
TRBV5-6	-	-	TRBJ1-1	TGTGCCAGCAGCTTGGGATCATATCAGTGGACTGAAGCTTTCTTT	CASSLGSYQWTEAFF
TRBV4-1	TRBD2	-	TRBJ2-3	TGCGCCAGCAGCCAAGACGGCTATCACTCAGCGGGAGCCACAGATACGCAGTATTTT	CASSQDGYHSAGATDTQYF
TRBV6-5	TRBD1	-	TRBJ2-5	TGTGCCAGCGACCGGGACAGACCACTGACCCAGTACTTC	CASDRDRPLTQYF
TRBV10-3	TRBD1	-	TRBJ1-2	TGTGCCACAAAAACGACAGGGGGCGCGGTCGGCTATGGCTACACCTTC	CATKTTGGAVGYGYTF
TRBV5-4	-	-	TRBJ1-1	TGTGCCAGCAGCCCCCCGGGGAATCGGGACACTGAAGCTTTCTTT	CASSPPGNRDTEAFF
TRBV7-9	TRBD1	-	TRBJ1-2	TGTGCCAGCAGCACCCCTGACAGGGGGATAGGTGGCTACACCTTC	CASSTPDRGIGGYTF
TRBV18	TRBD2	-	TRBJ2-2	TGTGCCAGCTCACCTAGGGGAGGACTAGCCAGCACCGGGGAGCTGTTTTTT	CASSPRGGLASTGELFF
TRBV12-1	-	-	TRBJ1-1	TGTGCCAGCAGCTTTGTTCTCGGGGACAGTTCCATGAACACTGAAGCTTTCTTT	CASSFVLGDSSMNTEAFF
TRBV7-6	-	-	TRBJ1-5	TGTGCCAGCAGCTTAGTGGGAGAACGCAATCAGCCCCAGCATTTT	CASSLVGERNQPQHF
TRBV2	-	-	TRBJ2-7	TGTGCCAGCAGTGGGGCCGGGACATTAGCCTACGAGCAGTACTTC	CASSGAGTLAYEQYF
TRBV7-9	-	-	TRBJ2-6	TGTGCCAGCAGCCCCCGAGGGAATTCTGGGGCCAACGTCCTGACTTTC	CASSPRGNSGANVLTF
TRBV12-3/TRBV12-4	-	-	TRBJ1-6	TGTGCCAGCAGTTTAAAGGGGTATTCACCCCTCCACTTT	CASSLKGYSPLHF
TRBV19	-	few	TRBJ2-2	TGTGCCAGTAGTACGTCCGGGGAGCTGTTTTTT	CASSTSGELFF
TRBV6-5	TRBD2	-	TRBJ2-3	TGTGCCAGCAGGATCGCGGGGGGGCTGGATACGCAGTATTTT	CASRIAGGLDTQYF
TRBV2	TRBD1	few	TRBJ1-5	TGTGCCAAGCAACAGGGGGTCACACAGCCCCAGCATTTT	CAKQQGVTQPQHF
TRBV10-3	-	-	TRBJ1-2	TGTGCCATCAGTGTAGAGGGCGTATATGGCTACACCTTC	CAISVEGVYGYTF
TRBV30	-	-	TRBJ1-1	TGTGCCTGGAGTCCCCGGAGGGACACTGAAGCTTTCTTT	CAWSPRRDTEAFF
TRBV11-2	-	few	TRBJ2-1	TGTGCCAGCAGCTTAATCAGGGGCTGGAATGAGCAGTTCTTC	CASSLIRGWNEQFF
TRBV5-1	TRBD1	-	TRBJ2-3	TGCGCCAGCAGCTTGGTCGGGACAGGGGGCACAGATACGCAGTATTTT	CASSLVGTGGTDTQYF
TRBV5-1	TRBD2	-	TRBJ2-1	TGCGCCAGCAGCTCCTACTTGACTAGCGGGAGTCTAAATGAGCAGTTCTTC	CASSSYLTSGSLNEQFF
TRBV6-5	TRBD2	-	TRBJ2-1	TGTGCCAGTTCACCCGGGGGGGAGGACCAAGAGCAGTTCTTC	CASSPGGEDQEQFF
TRBV5-1	-	-	TRBJ2-3	TGCGCCAGCAGCGGCCAGTCTGCAGATACGCAGTATTTT	CASSGQSADTQYF
TRBV18	-	-	TRBJ1-1	TGTGCATCAATCAGGGACACTGAAGCTTTCTTT	CASIRDTEAFF
TRBV4-1	-	-	TRBJ2-3	TGCGCCAGCAGCCGAACGGGACAGGGGTCTAGCGGGGTGAGGGATACGCAGTATTTT	CASSRTGQGSSGVRDTQYF
TRBV2	TRBD2	-	TRBJ2-1	TGTGCCAGCAGTGGAATAGCGGGGCAGTTCTTC	CASSGIAGQFF
TRBV5-1	TRBD2	-	TRBJ2-7	TGCGCCAGCAGCCTTGGGGGAGGGAGCGGAAAAACCTACGAGCAGTACTTC	CASSLGGGSGKTYEQYF
TRBV7-9	-	-	TRBJ2-2	TGTGCCAGCAGCTTAGGGAAGACAGATCCGACCGGGGAGCTGTTTTTT	CASSLGKTDPTGELFF
TRBV30	TRBD1	few	TRBJ1-3	TGTGCCTGGAGTCCGGGACAGACTGGAAACACCATATATTTT	CAWSPGQTGNTIYF
TRBV9	-	-	TRBJ2-2	TGTGCCAGCAGCGTAGGAAGTAGCATTAAGAACACCGGGGAGCTGTTTTTT	CASSVGSSIKNTGELFF
TRBV6-1	TRBD2	-	TRBJ2-1	TGTGCCAGCAGTGATCCTAGCGGATCCTACTCCTACAATGAGCAGTTCTTC	CASSDPSGSYSYNEQFF
TRBV21-1	-	-	TRBJ2-7	TGTGCCAGCAGCAGTCCACAGGGGTCGAGCTCCTACGAGCAGTACTTC	CASSSPQGSSSYEQYF
TRBV27	TRBD1	-	TRBJ1-3	TGTGCCAGCAGTCCCTGGGGGACAGGGCGGGGAAACACCATATATTTT	CASSPWGTGRGNTIYF
TRBV13	-	-	TRBJ2-3	TGTGCCAGCAGTCGGGGACTCACAGATACGCAGTATTTT	CASSRGLTDTQYF
TRBV6-2/TRBV6-3	TRBD1	few	TRBJ2-7	TGTGCCAGCAGTTACTCGGGACAGGGAGGCTACGAGCAGTACTTC	CASSYSGQGGYEQYF
TRBV19	-	-	TRBJ2-1	TGTGCCAGTGTTGGGACTGTCTACAATGAGCAGTTCTTC	CASVGTVYNEQFF
TRBV5-1	TRBD1	-	TRBJ1-1	TGCGCCAGCAGCTTGGTAGGGACAGGGAACACTGAAGCTTTCTTT	CASSLVGTGNTEAFF
TRBV5-4	TRBD1	-	TRBJ2-7	TGTGCCAGCAGCCGCGGACAGGCCAACGAGCAGTACTTC	CASSRGQANEQYF
TRBV19	TRBD1	-	TRBJ2-3	TGTGCCAGTAGTTCCCCTCCCGGGACAGGCAGCAGAGAGCAGTATTTT	CASSSPPGTGSREQYF
TRBV5-1	TRBD2	-	TRBJ2-7	TGCGCCAGCAGCTTGGTTCAGCTAGCGGGAGGGGAGTACGAGCAGTACTTC	CASSLVQLAGGEYEQYF
TRBV11-2	TRBD1	-	TRBJ1-2	TGTGCCAGCAGCGCCAGGGGGGACTATGGCTACACCTTC	CASSARGDYGYTF
TRBV6-4	TRBD2	-	TRBJ2-4	TGTGCCAGCTGGTTGACTAGCGGGAGGGCCAAGGGAGGCAAAAACATTCAGTACTTC	CASWLTSGRAKGGKNIQYF
TRBV7-2	-	once	TRBJ2-1	TGTGCCAGCAGCCGGACAGCTAGATCGACCGATGAGCAGTTCTTC	CASSRTARSTDEQFF
TRBV19	-	-	TRBJ2-7	TGTGCCAGTAGTATAGGCCGGTATTCCTACGAGCAGTACTTC	CASSIGRYSYEQYF
TRBV11-2	-	-	TRBJ2-7	TGTGCCAGCAGCTTAGAAGCGGTCTACGAGCAGTACTTC	CASSLEAVYEQYF